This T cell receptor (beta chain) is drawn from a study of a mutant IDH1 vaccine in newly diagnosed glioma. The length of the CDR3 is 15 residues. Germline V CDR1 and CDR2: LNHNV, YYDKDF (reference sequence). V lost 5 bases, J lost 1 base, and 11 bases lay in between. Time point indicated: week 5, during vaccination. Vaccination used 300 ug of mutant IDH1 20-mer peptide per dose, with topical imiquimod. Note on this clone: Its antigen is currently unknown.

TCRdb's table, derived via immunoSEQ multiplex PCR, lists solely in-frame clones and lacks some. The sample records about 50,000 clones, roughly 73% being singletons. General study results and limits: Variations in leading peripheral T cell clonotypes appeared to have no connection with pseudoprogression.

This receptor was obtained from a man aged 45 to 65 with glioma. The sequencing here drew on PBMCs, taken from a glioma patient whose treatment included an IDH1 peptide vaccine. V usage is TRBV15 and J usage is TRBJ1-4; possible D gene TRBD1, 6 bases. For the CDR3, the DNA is TGTGCCACCAGCGTTAGAGGGGGAACTAATGAAAAACTGTTTTTT. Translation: CATSVRGGTNEKLFF.